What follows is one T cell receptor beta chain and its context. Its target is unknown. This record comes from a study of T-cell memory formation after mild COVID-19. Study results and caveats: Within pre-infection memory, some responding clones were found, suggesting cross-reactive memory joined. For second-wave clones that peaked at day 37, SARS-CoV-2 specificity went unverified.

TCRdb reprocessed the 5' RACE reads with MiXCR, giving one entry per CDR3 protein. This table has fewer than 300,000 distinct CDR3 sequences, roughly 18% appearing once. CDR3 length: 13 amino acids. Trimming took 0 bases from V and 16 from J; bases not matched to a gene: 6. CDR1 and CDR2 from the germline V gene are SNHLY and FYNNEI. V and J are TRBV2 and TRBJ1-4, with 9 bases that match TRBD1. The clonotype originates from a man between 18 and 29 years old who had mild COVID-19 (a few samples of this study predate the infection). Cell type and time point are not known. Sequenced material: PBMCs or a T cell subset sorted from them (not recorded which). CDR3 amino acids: CASSEAGDRVSFF. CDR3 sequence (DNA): TGTGCCAGCAGTGAAGCGGGGGACAGGGTTTCGTTTTTT.